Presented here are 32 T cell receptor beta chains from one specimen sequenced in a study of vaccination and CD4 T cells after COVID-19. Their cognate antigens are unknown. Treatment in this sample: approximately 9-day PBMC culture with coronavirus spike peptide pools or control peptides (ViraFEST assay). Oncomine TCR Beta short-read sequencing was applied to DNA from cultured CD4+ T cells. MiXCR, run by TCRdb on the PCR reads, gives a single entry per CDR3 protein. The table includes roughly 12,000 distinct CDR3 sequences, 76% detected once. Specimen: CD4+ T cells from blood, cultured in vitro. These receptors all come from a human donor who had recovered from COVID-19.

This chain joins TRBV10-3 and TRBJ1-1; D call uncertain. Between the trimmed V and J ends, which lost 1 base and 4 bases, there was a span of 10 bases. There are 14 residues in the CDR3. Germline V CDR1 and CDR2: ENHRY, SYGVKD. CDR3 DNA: TGTGCCATCAGTGAGTTCCCCCAAGGCACTGAAGCTTTCTTT. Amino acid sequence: CAISEFPQGTEAFF.

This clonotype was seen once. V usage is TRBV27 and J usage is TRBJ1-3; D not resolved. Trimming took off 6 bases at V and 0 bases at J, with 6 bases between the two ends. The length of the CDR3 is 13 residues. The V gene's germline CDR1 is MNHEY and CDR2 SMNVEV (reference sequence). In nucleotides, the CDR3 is TGTGCCAGCAGCCCCGTCTCTGGAAACACCATATATTTT. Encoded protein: CASSPVSGNTIYF.

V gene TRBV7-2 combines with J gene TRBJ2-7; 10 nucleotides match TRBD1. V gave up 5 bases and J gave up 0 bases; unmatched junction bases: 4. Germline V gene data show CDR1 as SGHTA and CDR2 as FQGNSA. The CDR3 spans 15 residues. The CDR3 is CASSPRTGGSYEQYF. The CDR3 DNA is TGTGCCAGCAGCCCCCGGACAGGGGGCTCCTACGAGCAGTACTTC.

CDR3 in amino acids: CASSPTGNSPLHF. In nucleotides, the CDR3 is TGTGCCAGCTCACCGACAGGGAATTCACCCCTCCACTTT. The J gene is TRBJ1-6, the V gene TRBV18, with TRBD1 matching 7 bases. The CDR3 is made up of 13 amino acids. After removal of 3 bases from V and 7 bases from J, the junction contained 0 bases not matched to a gene. Germline lookup yields CDR1 KGHSH and CDR2 LQKENI.

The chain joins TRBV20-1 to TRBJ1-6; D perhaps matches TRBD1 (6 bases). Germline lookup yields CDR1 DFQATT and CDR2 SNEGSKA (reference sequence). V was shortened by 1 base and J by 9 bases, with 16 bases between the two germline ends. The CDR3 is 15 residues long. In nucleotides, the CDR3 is TGCAGTGCTAGAGCCGGGGGGGCCCACCTTTCACCCCTCCACTTT. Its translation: CSARAGGAHLSPLHF.

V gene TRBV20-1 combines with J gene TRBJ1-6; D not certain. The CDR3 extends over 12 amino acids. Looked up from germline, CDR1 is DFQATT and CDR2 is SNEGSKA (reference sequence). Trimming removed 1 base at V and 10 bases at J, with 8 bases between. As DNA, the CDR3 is TGCAGTGCTAGAGGGACGGTATCACCCCTCCACTTT. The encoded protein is CSARGTVSPLHF.

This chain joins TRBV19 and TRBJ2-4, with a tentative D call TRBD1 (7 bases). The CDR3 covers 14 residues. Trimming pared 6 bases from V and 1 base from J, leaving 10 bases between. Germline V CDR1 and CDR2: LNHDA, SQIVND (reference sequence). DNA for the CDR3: TGTGCCAGTAGGCCAGGGGGGGCCAAAAACATTCAGTACTTC. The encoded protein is CASRPGGAKNIQYF.

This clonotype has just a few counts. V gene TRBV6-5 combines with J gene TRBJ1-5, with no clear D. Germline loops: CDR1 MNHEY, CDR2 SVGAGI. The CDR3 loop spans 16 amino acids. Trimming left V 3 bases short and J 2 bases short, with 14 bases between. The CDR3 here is CASSYNGPGGNQPQHF. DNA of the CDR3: TGTGCCAGCAGTTATAATGGTCCGGGAGGCAATCAGCCCCAGCATTTT.

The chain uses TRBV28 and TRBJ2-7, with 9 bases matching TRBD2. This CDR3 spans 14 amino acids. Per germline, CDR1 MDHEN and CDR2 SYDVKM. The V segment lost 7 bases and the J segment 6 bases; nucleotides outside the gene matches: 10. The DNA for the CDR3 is TGTGCCAGCATCACTAGCGGGTCTCAAGGCGAGCAGTACTTC. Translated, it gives CASITSGSQGEQYF.

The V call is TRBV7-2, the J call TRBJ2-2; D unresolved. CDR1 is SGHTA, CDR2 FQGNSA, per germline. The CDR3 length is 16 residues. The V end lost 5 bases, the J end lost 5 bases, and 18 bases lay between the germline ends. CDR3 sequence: CASSEAMGRRTGELFF. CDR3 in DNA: TGTGCCAGCAGCGAAGCGATGGGCAGACGGACCGGGGAGCTGTTTTTT.

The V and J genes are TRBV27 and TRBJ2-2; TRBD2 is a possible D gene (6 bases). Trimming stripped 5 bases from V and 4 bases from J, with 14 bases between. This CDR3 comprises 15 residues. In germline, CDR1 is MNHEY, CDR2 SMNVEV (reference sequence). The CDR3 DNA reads TGTGCCAGCAGTACTCCGGGACTCACCACCGGGGAGCTGTTTTTT. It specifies CASSTPGLTTGELFF.

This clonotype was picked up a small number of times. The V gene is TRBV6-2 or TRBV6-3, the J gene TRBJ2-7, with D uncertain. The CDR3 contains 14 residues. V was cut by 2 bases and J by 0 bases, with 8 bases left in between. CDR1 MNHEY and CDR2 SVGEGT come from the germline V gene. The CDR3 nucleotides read TGTGCCAGCAGTTACAGAGAGCGCTCCTACGAGCAGTACTTC. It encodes CASSYRERSYEQYF.

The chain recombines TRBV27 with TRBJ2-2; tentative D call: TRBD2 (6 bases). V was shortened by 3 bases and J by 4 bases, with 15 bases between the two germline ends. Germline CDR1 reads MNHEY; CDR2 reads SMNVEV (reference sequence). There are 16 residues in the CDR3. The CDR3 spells CASSFSPRRGTGELFF. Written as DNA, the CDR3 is TGTGCCAGCAGTTTTTCCCCCCGGAGGGGCACCGGGGAGCTGTTTTTT.

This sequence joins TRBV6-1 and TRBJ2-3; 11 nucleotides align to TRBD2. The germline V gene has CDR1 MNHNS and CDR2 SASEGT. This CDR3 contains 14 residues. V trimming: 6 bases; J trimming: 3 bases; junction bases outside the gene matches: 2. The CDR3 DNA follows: TGTGCCAGCAGGCGGACTAGCGGGACAGATACGCAGTATTTT. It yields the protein CASRRTSGTDTQYF.

The CDR3 coding sequence is TGTGCCACCAGCAGAGATAGCCACGGCCGAATGAACACTGAAGCTTTCTTT. Its translation is CATSRDSHGRMNTEAFF. The V gene is TRBV15, the J gene TRBJ1-1; D is undetermined. The CDR3 runs to 17 residues. Germline-derived CDR1 and CDR2 are LNHNV and YYDKDF (reference sequence). V lost 0 bases, J lost 0 bases, and 14 bases lay in between.

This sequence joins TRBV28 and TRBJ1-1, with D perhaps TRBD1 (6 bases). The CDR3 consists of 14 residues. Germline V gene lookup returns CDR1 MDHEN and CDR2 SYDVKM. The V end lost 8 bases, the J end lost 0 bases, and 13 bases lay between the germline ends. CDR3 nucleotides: TGTGCCAGCCGATGGACAGAACTGAACACTGAAGCTTTCTTT. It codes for CASRWTELNTEAFF.

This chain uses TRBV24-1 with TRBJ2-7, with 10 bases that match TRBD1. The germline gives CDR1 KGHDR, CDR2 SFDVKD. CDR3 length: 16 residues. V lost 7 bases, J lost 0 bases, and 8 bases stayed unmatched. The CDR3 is CATSPPGDRGSYEQYF. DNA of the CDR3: TGTGCCACCAGCCCTCCGGGGGACAGGGGCTCCTACGAGCAGTACTTC.

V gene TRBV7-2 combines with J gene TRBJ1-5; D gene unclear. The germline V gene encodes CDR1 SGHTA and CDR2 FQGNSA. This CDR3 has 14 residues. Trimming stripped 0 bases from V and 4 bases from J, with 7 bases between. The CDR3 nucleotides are TGTGCCAGCAGCTTAGCGTTGAGGAATCAGCCCCAGCATTTT. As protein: CASSLALRNQPQHF.

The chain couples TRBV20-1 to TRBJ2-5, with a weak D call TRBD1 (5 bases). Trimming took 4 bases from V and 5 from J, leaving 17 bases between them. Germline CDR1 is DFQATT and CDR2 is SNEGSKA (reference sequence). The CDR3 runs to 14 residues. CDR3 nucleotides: TGCAGTGCTACCCCATGGCCAGCAGGGGAGACCCAGTACTTC. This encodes CSATPWPAGETQYF.

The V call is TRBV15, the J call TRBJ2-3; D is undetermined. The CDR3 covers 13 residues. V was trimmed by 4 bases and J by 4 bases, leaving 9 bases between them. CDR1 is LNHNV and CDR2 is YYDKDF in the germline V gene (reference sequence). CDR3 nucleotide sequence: TGTGCCACCAGCACCTATGGGCCAGATACGCAGTATTTT. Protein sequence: CATSTYGPDTQYF.

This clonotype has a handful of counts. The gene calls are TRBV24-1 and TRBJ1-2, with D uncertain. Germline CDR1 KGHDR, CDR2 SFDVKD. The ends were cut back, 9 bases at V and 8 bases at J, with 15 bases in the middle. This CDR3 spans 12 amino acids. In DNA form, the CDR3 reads TGTGCCACCCTTGACTGGGCCGGGGGCTACACCTTC. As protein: CATLDWAGGYTF.

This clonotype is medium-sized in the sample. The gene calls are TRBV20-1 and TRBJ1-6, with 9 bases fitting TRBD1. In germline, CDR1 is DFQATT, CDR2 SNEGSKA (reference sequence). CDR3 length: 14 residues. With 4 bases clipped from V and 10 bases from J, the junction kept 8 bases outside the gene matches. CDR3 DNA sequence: TGCAGTGCTACTTTAGGGACAGGGTGGTCACCCCTCCACTTT. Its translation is CSATLGTGWSPLHF.

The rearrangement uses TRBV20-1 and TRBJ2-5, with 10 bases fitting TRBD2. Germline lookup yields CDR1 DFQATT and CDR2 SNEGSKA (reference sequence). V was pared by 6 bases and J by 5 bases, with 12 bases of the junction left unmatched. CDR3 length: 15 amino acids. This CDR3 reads CSAIAGGLIGETQYF. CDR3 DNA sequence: TGCAGTGCCATAGCGGGAGGCCTTATTGGGGAGACCCAGTACTTC.

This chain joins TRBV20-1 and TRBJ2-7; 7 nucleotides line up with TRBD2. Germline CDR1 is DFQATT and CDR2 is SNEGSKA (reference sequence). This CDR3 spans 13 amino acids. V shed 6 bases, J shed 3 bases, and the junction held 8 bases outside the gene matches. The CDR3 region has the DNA TGCAGTGCCTCGCCGGGGGGTCACTACGAGCAGTACTTC. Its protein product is CSASPGGHYEQYF.

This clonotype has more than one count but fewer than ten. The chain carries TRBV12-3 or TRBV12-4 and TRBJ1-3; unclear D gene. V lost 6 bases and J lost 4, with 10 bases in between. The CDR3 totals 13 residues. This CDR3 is CASSPSRGNTIYF. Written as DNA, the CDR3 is TGTGCCAGCAGCCCGTCGAGGGGAAACACCATATATTTT.

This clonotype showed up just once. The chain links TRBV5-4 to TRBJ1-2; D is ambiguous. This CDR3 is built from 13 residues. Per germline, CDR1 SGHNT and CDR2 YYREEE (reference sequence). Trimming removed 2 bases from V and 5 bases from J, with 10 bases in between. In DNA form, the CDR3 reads TGTGCCAGCAGCTTTGATACTATTTATGGCTACACCTTC. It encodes CASSFDTIYGYTF.

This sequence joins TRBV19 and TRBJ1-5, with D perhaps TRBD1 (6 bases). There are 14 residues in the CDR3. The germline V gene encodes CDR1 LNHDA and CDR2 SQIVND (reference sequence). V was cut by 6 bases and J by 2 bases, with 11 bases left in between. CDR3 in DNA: TGTGCCAGTAGCCCGGCAGGGGGCAATCAGCCCCAGCATTTT. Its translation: CASSPAGGNQPQHF.

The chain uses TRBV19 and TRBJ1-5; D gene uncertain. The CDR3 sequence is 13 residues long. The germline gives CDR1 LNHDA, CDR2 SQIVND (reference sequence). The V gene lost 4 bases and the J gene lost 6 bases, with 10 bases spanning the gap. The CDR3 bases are TGTGCCAGTAGTACGCAGGAAATTCAGCCCCAGCATTTT. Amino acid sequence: CASSTQEIQPQHF.

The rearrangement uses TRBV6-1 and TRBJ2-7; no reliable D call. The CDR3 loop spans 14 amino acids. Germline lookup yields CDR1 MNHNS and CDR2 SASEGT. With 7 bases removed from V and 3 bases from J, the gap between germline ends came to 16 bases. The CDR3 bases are TGTGCCAGCAATGACGGATTTCCCCACTACGAGCAGTACTTC. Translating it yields CASNDGFPHYEQYF.

This CDR3 reads CAWSRTGNEQYF. The CDR3 region has the DNA TGTGCCTGGAGTAGAACAGGAAACGAGCAGTACTTC. This rearrangement joins TRBV30 to TRBJ2-7, with a possible D match to TRBD1 (5 bases). The germline gives CDR1 GTSNPN, CDR2 SVGIG (reference sequence). Between the trimmed V and J ends, which lost 2 bases and 5 bases, there was a span of 10 bases. The CDR3 is made up of 12 amino acids.

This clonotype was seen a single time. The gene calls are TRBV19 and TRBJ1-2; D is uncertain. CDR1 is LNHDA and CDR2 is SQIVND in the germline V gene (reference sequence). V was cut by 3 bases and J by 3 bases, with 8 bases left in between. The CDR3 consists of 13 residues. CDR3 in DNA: TGTGCCAGTAGTATGACAACCGACTATGGCTACACCTTC. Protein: CASSMTTDYGYTF. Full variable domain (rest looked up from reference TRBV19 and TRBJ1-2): DGGITQSPKYLFRKEGQNVTLSCEQNLNHDAMYWYRQDPGQGLRLIYYSQIVNDFQKGDIAEGYSVSREKKESFPLTVTSAQKNPTAFYLCASSMTTDYGYTFGSGTRLTVV.

The CDR3 region has the DNA TGTGCCACCAGTGATTTGTACCAGCGTGAAGCTTTCTTT. The encoded protein is CATSDLYQREAFF. The chain carries TRBV24-1 and TRBJ1-1; D is unclear. The V end was cut by 0 bases, the J end by 7 bases, with 8 bases between. The CDR3 contains 13 residues. Germline V gene lookup returns CDR1 KGHDR and CDR2 SFDVKD.